The present T cell receptor (beta chain) was sequenced within a study of blood T cell repertoires in COVID-19. Germline values: CDR1 KGHSH, CDR2 LQKENI. Trimming pared 5 bases from V and 3 bases from J, leaving 8 bases between. This CDR3 has 13 amino acids. Only in-frame clones appear in the TCRdb table, and some are missing; sequencing was by immunoSEQ multiplex PCR. This sample has around 230,000 clones, with around 86% found just once. This clone has only a few counts. The chain combines TRBV18 with TRBJ1-3; tentative D call: TRBD1 (6 bases). The specimen was peripheral blood. The receptor was derived from a man between 50 and 59 years old with COVID-19, enrolled during active disease. The CDR3 here is CASSAGDGNTIYF. The CDR3 DNA reads as TGTGCCAGCTCAGCAGGGGATGGAAACACCATATATTTT.